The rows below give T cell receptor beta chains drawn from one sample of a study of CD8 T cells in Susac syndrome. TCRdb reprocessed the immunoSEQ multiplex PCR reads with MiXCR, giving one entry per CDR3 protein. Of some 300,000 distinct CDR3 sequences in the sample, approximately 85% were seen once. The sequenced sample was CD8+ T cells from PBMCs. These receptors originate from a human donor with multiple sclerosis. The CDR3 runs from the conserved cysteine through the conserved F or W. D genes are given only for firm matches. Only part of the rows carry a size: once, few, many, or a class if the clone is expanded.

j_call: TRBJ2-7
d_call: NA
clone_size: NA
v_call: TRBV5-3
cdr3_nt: TGTGCCAGAAGCTTGGGCTTACTCTCCTACGAGCAGTACTTC
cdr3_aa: CARSLGLLSYEQYF

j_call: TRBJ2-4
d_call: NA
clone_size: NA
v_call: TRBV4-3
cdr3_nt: TGCGCCAGCAGCCAAGGTCTGGCCCGAGCCAGAGGGGGGTTAAAAAACATTCAGTACTTC
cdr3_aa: CASSQGLARARGGLKNIQYF

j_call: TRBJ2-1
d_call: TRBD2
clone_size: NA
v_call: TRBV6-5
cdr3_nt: TGTGCCAGCAGCCCCCGGGGACTAGCCAATGAGCAGTTCTTC
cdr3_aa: CASSPRGLANEQFF

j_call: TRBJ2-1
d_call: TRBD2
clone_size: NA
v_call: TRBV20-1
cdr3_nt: TGCAGTGCTAGAGGACAGGGACTAGCGGGAGTATATGAGCAGTTCTTC
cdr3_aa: CSARGQGLAGVYEQFF

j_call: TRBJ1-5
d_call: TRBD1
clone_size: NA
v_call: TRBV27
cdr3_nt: TGTGCCAGCAGTCATGACAGGGCAAATCAGCCCCAGCATTTT
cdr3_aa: CASSHDRANQPQHF

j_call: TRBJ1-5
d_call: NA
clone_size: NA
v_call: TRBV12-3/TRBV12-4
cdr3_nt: TGTGCCAGCAGTACCGGGTCGGGGAGCAATCAGCCCCAGCATTTT
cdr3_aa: CASSTGSGSNQPQHF

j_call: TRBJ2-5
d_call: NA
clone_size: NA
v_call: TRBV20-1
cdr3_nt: TGCAGTGCTAGCGGCGGGATCGTTCGAGAGACCCAGTACTTC
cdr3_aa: CSASGGIVRETQYF

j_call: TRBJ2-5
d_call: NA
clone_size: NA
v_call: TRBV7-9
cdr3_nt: TGTGCCAGCAGCTTAACGGGAGGGGGCCGACAAGAGACCCAGTACTTC
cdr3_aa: CASSLTGGGRQETQYF

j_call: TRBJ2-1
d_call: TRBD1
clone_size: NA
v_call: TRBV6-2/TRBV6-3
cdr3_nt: TGTGCCAGCAGGGACAGGAACTACAATGAGCAGTTCTTC
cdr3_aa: CASRDRNYNEQFF

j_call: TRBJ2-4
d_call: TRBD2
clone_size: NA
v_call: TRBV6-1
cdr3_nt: TGTGCCAGCATGGCGACTAGCGGGCGCACCCTCAAAAACATTCAGTACTTC
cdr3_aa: CASMATSGRTLKNIQYF

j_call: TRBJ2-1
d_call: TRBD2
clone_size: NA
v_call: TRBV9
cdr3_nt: TGTGCCAGCAGCGCCGGACTAGCAGAATACAATGAGCAGTTCTTC
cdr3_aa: CASSAGLAEYNEQFF

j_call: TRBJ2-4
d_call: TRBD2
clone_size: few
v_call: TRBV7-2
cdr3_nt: TGTGCCAGCAGCTTGCCAGGACTAGCGGAAAACATTCAGTACTTC
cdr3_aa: CASSLPGLAENIQYF

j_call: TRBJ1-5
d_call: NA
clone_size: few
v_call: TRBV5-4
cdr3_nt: TGTGCCAGCAGCTTGACCGGGGCTAACAATCAGCCCCAGCATTTT
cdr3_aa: CASSLTGANNQPQHF

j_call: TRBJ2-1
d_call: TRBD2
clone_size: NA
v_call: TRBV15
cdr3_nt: TGTGCCACCATGGAGAGCGGGAATGGTGGTGAGCAGTTCTTC
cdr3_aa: CATMESGNGGEQFF

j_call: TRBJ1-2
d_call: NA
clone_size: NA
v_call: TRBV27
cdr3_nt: TGTGCCAGCAGTCACAGTCCTACCAACTATGGCTACACCTTC
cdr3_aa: CASSHSPTNYGYTF